Here is one TCR beta chain with its context. Distinct nucleotide sequences in the sample also encode this CDR3. The sample is drawn from a study of blood T cell repertoires in COVID-19. Study-level background: Researchers got acute and convalescent COVID-19 samples from the United States, Italy and Spain. Sample material is recorded as cDNA or gDNA derived from T cells, B-cell-depleted T cells, or PBMCs.

Source study methods: Amplification of reference gene primers was used by the study to estimate nucleated cell counts. Generated by immunoSEQ multiplex PCR, the TCRdb table keeps only in-frame clones and is missing some. V and J calls and clone size are as listed in that table; D and trimming were resolved from the DNA. The sample contains 30,000 to 40,000 clones, roughly nine tenths of which appear only once. The CDR3 covers 12 residues. Looked up from germline, CDR1 is SGHRS and CDR2 is YFSETQ. Trimming removed 1 base from V and 8 bases from J; junction bases left unmatched: 2. Sequencing was done on a sample of peripheral blood. The clonotype comes from a man aged 60 to 69 with acute or convalescent COVID-19. The chain links TRBV5-1 to TRBJ1-2, with TRBD1 identical over 7 bases. CDR3 bases: TGCGCCAGCAGCTTGACAGGGGAAGGCTACACCTTC. This translates into CASSLTGEGYTF.